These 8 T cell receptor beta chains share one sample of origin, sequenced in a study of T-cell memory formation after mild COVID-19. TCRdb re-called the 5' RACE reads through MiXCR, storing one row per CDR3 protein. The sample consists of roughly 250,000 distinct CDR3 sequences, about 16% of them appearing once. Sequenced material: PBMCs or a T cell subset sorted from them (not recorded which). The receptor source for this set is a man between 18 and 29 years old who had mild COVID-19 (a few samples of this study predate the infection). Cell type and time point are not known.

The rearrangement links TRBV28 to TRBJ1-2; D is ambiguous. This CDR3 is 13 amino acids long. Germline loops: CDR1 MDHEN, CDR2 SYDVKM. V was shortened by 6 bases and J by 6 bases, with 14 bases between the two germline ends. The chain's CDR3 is CASRGPFRNGYTF. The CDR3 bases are TGTGCCAGCAGAGGACCCTTCCGGAATGGCTACACCTTC.

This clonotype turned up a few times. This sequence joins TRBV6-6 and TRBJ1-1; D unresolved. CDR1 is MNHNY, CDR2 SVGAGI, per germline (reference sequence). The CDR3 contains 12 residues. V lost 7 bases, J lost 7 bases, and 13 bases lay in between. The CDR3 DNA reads TGTGCCAGCACCGGGGAACCGGTTGAAGCTTTCTTT. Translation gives CASTGEPVEAFF.

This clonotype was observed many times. Written as DNA, the CDR3 is TGTGCCAGCAGTCCCTCCGGGGGGCAAGAGACCCAGTACTTC. Amino acids: CASSPSGGQETQYF. The chain has TRBV6-6 and TRBJ2-5; 7 bases align to TRBD2. The germline CDR1 and CDR2 sequences are MNHNY and SVGAGI (reference sequence). The CDR3 is 14 residues long. V was pared by 5 bases and J by 2 bases, with 5 bases of the junction left unmatched.

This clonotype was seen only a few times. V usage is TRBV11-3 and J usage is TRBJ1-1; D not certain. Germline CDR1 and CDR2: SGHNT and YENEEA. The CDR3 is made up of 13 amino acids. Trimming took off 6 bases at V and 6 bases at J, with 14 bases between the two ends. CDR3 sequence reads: CASSPREGAEAFF. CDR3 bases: TGTGCCAGCAGTCCCCGGGAGGGCGCTGAAGCTTTCTTT. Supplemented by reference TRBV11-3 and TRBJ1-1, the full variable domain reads EAGVVQSPRYKIIEKKQPVAFWCNPISGHNTLYWYLQNLGQGPELLIRYENEEAVDDSQLPKDRFSAERLKGVDSTLKIQPAELGDSAVYLCASSPREGAEAFFGQGTRLTVV.

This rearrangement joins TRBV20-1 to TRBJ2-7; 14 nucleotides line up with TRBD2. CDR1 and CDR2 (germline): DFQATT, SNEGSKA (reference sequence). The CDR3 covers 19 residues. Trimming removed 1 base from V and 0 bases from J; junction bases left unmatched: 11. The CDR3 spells CSARGGSGLAGVGSYEQYV. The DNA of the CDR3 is TGCAGTGCTAGAGGAGGATCGGGACTAGCGGGGGTCGGCTCCTACGAGCAGTACGTC.

The CDR3 bases are TGTGCCAGCGAAGCTTGGGACAGCAATCAGCCCCAGCATTTT. Translating it yields CASEAWDSNQPQHF. J is TRBJ1-5 and V is TRBV7-9; TRBD1 might be the D (5 bases). Per the germline V gene, CDR1 is SEHNR and CDR2 is FQNEAQ (reference sequence). The V end lost 8 bases, the J end lost 1 base, and 12 bases lay between the germline ends. The CDR3 length is 14 residues.

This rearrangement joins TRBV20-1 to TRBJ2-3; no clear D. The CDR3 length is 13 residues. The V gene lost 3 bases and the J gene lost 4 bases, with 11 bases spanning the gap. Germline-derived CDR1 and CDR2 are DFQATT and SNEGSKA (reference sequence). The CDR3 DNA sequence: TGCAGTGCTAGCCCTCTCGGGCCAGATACGCAGTATTTT. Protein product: CSASPLGPDTQYF.

CDR3 nucleotide sequence: TGTGCCAGCAGCTCGCTTACGACGGGGGGGGTAGATACGCAGTATTTT. Translation gives CASSSLTTGGVDTQYF. The rearrangement joins TRBV7-2 to TRBJ2-3; 8 bases agree with TRBD2. J lost 5 bases, V lost 4 bases, and 11 bases had no gene match. Germline V lookup: CDR1 SGHTA, CDR2 FQGNSA. CDR3 length: 16 amino acids.